This TCR beta chain was sequenced in a study of blood T cell repertoires in COVID-19. TCRdb keeps only in-frame clones here, not all; method: immunoSEQ multiplex PCR. The sample has some 45,000 clones; approximately 80% are singletons. This CDR3 is 16 amino acids long. The ends lost 0 bases at V and 12 bases at J; junction bases unmatched: 13. Germline lookup yields CDR1 LGHNA and CDR2 YNFKEQ. This clone was detected only once. The sequencing input was peripheral blood. This chain joins TRBV4-2 and TRBJ2-1, with 8 bases identical to TRBD2. The TCR was taken from a woman aged 55 to 70 with acute or convalescent COVID-19. CDR3 DNA: TGTGCCAGCAGCCAAGATCGGCGGGGGGCCTTAAGCGGGCAGTTCTTC. It encodes CASSQDRRGALSGQFF.